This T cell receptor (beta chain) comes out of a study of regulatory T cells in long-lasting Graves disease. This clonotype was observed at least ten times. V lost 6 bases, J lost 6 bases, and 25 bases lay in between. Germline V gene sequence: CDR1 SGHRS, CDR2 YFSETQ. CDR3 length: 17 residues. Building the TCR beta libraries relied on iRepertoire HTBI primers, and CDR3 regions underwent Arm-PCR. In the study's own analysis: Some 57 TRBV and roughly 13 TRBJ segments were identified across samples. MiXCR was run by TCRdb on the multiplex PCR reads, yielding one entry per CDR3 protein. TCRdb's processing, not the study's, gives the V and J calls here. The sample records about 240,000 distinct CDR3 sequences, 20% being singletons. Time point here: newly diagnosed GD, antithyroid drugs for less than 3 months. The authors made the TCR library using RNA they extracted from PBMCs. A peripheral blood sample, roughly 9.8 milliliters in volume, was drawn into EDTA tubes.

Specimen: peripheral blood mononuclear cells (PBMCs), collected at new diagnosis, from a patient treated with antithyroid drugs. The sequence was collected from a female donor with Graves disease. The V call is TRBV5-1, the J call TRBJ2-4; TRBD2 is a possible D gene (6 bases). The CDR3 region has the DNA TGCGCCAGCACTCTGGACCCTGGAGGGTTAGCCGGAAACATTCAGTACTTC. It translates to CASTLDPGGLAGNIQYF. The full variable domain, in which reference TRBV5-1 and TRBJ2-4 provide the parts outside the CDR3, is KAGVTQTPRYLIKTRGQQVTLSCSPISGHRSVSWYQQTPGQGLQFLFEYFSETQRNKGNFPGRFSGRQFSNSRSEMNVSTLELGDSALYLCASTLDPGGLAGNIQYFGAGTRLSVL.